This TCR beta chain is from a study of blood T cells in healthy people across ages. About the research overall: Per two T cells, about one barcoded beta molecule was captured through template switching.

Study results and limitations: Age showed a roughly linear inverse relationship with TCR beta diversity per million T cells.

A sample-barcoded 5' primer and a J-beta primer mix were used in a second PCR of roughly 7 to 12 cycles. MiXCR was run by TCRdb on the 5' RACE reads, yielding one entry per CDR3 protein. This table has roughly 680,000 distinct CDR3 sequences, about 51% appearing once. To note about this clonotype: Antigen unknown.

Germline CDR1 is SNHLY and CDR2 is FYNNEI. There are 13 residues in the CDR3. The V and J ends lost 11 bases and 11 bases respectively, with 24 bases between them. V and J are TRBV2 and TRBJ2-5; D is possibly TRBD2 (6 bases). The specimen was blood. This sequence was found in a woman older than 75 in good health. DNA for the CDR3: TGTGCCGGGACGAGGGACTTCAACAATGAGCAGTACTTC. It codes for CAGTRDFNNEQYF.